This TCR beta chain came from a study of read filtering for tumor transcriptome and immune sequencing. Turning to the study itself: Mean patient age was 65.9 years, range roughly 40 to 80; 17 male, more than 11 female. RNA-seq yielded only roughly 75 to 1273 TCR reads, IR-seq about 3.5 to 10.27 million. Study findings and constraints: Around 80% of IR-seq clonotypes had a single read, yet these held about 3.6% of reads.

In this sample, this clonotype turned up many times. The target antigen is unknown. The CDR3 is 17 residues long. Trimming removed 2 bases from V and 5 bases from J; junction bases left unmatched: 6. Bone marrow was sampled from every patient at the time of active disease. From about 400 ng of RNA, a library with molecular barcoded alpha/delta and beta/gamma adaptors was made. TCRdb re-analysed the reads in MiXCR, keeping a single row per CDR3 protein. The repertoire holds tens of thousands of distinct CDR3 sequences, with 15% to 20% as singletons. Sample: a population of CD138-negative cells sorted from bone marrow. The chain links TRBV23-1 to TRBJ2-2; 12 bases agree with TRBD2. TRBV23-1 has ORF status, its function being uncertain. The receptor was isolated from a donor aged 40 or older with multiple myeloma. The CDR3 loop is CASSQPTGLAGTGELFF. The CDR3 coding sequence is TGCGCCAGCAGTCAACCCACAGGACTAGCGGGAACCGGGGAGCTGTTTTTT.